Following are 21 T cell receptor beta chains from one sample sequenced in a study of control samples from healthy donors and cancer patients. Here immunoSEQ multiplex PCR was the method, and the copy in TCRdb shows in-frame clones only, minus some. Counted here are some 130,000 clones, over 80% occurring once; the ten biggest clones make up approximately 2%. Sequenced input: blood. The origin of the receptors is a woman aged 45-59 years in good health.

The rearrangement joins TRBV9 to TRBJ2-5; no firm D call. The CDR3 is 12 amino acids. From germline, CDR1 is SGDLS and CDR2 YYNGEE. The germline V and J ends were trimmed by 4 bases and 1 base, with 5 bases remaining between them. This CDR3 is CASSPFQETQYF. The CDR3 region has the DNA TGTGCCAGCAGCCCCTTCCAAGAGACCCAGTACTTC.

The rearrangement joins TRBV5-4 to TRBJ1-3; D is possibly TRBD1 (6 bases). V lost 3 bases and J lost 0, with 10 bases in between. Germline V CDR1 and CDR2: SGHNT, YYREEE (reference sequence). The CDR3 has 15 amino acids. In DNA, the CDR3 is TGTGCCAGCAGCTCGGACAGTTACTCTGGAAACACCATATATTTT. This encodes CASSSDSYSGNTIYF.

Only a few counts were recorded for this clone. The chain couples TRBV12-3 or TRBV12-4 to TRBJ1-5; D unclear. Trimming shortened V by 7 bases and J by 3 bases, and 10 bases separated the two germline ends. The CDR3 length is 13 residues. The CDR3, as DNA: TGTGCCAGCAATGCTGGTAACAATCAGCCCCAGCATTTT. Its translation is CASNAGNNQPQHF.

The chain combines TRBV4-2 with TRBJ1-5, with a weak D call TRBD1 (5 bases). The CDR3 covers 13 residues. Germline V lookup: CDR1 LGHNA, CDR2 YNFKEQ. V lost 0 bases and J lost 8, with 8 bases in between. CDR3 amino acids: CASSQDKGEPQHF. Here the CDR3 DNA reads TGTGCCAGCAGCCAAGATAAAGGGGAGCCCCAGCATTTT.

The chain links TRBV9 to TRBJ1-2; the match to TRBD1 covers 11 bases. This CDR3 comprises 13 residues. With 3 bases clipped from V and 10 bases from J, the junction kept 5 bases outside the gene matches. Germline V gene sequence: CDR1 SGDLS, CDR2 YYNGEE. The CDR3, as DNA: TGTGCCAGCAGCGCCCCGGGACAGGGGGTCTACACCTTC. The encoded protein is CASSAPGQGVYTF.

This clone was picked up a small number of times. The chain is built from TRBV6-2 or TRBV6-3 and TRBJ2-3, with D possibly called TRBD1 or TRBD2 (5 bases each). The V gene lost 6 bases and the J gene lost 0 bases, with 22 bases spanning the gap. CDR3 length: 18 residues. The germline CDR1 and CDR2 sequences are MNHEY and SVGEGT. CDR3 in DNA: TGTGCCAGCAGCCGAACCGGGACCCCGGGACCCAGCACAGATACGCAGTATTTT. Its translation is CASSRTGTPGPSTDTQYF.

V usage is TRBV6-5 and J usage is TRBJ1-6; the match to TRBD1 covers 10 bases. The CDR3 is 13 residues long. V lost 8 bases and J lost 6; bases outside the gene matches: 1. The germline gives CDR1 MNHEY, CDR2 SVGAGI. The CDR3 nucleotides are TGTGCCAGCTGGACAGGGGGTAATTCACCCCTCCACTTT. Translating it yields CASWTGGNSPLHF.

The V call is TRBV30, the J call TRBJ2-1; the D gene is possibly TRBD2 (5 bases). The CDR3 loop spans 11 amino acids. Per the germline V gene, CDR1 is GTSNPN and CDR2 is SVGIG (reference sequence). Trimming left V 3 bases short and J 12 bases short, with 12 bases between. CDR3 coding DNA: TGTGCCTGGAGCCCTGGACGGGGGCAGTTCTTC. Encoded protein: CAWSPGRGQFF.

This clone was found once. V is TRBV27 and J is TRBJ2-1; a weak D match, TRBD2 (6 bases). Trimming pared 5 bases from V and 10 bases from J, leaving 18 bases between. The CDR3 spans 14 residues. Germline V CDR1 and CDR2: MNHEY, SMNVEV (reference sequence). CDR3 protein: CASSLHWGSGEQFF. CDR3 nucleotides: TGTGCCAGCAGTCTTCATTGGGGGAGCGGGGAGCAGTTCTTC.

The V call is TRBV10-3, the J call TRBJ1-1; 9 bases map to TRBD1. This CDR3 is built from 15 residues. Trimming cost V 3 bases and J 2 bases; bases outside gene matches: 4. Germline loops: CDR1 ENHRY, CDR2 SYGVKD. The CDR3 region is CAISEWDRANTEAFF. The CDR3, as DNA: TGTGCCATCAGTGAATGGGACAGGGCTAACACTGAAGCTTTCTTT.

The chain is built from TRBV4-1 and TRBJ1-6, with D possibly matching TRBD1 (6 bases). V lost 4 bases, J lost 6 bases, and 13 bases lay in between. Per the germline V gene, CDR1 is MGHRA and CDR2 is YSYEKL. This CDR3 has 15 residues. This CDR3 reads CASSLEGDPNSPLHF. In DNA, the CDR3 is TGCGCCAGCAGCCTCGAGGGGGACCCTAATTCACCCCTCCACTTT.

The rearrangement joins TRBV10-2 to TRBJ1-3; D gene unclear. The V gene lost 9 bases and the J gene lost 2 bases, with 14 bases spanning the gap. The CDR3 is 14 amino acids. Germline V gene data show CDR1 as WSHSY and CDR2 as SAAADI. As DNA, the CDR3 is TGCGCCAGTTCAAATAGAGAGGCTGGAAACACCATATATTTT. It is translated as CASSNREAGNTIYF.

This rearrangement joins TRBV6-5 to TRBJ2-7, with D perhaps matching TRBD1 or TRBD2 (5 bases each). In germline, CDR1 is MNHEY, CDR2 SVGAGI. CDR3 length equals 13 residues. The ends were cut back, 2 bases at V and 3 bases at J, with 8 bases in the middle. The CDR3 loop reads CASSYEGRYEQYF. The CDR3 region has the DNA TGTGCCAGCAGTTACGAGGGACGCTACGAGCAGTACTTC.

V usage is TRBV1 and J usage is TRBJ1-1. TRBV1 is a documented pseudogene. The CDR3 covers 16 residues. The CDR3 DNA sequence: TGCACCAGCAGCCAAGATATCCGAACCCGGGGGACTGAAGCTTTCTTT. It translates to CTSSQDIRTRGTEAFF.

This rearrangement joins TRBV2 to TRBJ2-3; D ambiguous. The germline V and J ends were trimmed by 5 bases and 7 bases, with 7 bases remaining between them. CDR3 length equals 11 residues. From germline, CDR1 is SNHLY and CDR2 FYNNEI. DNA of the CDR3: TGTGCCAGCAGTCCGCAAAATACGCAGTATTTT. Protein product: CASSPQNTQYF. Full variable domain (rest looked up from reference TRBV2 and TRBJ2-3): EPEVTQTPSHQVTQMGQEVILRCVPISNHLYFYWYRQILGQKVEFLVSFYNNEISEKSEIFDDQFSVERPDGSNFTLKIRSTKLEDSAMYFCASSPQNTQYFGPGTRLTVL.

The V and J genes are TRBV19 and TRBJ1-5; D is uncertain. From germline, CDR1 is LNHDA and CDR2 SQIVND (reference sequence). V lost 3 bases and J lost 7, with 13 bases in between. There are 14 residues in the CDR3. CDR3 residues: CASSIRSFEQPQHF. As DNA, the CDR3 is TGTGCCAGTAGTATCCGGTCATTCGAGCAGCCCCAGCATTTT.

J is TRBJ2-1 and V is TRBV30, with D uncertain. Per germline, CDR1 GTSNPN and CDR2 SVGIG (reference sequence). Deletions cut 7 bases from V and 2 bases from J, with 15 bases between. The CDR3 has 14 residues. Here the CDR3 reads CASPLGGPYNEQFF. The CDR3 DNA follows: TGTGCCTCCCCCCTTGGCGGACCCTACAATGAGCAGTTCTTC.

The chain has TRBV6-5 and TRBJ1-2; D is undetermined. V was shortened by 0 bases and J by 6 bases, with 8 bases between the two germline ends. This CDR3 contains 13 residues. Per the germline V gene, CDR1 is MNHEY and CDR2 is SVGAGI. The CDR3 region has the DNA TGTGCCAGCAGTTACTCGAGTGTAAATGGCTACACCTTC. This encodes CASSYSSVNGYTF.

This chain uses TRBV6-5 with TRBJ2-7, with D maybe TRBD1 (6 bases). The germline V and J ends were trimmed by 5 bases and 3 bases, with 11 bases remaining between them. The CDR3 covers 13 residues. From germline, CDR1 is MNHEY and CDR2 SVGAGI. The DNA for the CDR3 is TGTGCCAGCAGTACGCGACAGGTCTACGAGCAGTACTTC. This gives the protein CASSTRQVYEQYF.

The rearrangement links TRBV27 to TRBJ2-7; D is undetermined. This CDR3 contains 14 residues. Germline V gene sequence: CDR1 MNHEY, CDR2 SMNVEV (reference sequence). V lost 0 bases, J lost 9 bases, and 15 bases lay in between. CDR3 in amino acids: CASSLSSRPLWQYF. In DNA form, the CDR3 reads TGTGCCAGCAGTTTATCCAGCAGACCCCTGTGGCAGTACTTC.

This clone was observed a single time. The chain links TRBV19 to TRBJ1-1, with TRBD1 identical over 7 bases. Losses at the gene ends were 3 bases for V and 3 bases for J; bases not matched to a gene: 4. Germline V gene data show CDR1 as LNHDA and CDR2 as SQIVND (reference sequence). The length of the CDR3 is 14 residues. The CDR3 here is CASSIYRGYTEAFF. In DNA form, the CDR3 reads TGTGCCAGTAGTATCTACAGGGGTTACACTGAAGCTTTCTTT. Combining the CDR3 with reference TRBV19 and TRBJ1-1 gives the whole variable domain DGGITQSPKYLFRKEGQNVTLSCEQNLNHDAMYWYRQDPGQGLRLIYYSQIVNDFQKGDIAEGYSVSREKKESFPLTVTSAQKNPTAFYLCASSIYRGYTEAFFGQGTRLTVV.